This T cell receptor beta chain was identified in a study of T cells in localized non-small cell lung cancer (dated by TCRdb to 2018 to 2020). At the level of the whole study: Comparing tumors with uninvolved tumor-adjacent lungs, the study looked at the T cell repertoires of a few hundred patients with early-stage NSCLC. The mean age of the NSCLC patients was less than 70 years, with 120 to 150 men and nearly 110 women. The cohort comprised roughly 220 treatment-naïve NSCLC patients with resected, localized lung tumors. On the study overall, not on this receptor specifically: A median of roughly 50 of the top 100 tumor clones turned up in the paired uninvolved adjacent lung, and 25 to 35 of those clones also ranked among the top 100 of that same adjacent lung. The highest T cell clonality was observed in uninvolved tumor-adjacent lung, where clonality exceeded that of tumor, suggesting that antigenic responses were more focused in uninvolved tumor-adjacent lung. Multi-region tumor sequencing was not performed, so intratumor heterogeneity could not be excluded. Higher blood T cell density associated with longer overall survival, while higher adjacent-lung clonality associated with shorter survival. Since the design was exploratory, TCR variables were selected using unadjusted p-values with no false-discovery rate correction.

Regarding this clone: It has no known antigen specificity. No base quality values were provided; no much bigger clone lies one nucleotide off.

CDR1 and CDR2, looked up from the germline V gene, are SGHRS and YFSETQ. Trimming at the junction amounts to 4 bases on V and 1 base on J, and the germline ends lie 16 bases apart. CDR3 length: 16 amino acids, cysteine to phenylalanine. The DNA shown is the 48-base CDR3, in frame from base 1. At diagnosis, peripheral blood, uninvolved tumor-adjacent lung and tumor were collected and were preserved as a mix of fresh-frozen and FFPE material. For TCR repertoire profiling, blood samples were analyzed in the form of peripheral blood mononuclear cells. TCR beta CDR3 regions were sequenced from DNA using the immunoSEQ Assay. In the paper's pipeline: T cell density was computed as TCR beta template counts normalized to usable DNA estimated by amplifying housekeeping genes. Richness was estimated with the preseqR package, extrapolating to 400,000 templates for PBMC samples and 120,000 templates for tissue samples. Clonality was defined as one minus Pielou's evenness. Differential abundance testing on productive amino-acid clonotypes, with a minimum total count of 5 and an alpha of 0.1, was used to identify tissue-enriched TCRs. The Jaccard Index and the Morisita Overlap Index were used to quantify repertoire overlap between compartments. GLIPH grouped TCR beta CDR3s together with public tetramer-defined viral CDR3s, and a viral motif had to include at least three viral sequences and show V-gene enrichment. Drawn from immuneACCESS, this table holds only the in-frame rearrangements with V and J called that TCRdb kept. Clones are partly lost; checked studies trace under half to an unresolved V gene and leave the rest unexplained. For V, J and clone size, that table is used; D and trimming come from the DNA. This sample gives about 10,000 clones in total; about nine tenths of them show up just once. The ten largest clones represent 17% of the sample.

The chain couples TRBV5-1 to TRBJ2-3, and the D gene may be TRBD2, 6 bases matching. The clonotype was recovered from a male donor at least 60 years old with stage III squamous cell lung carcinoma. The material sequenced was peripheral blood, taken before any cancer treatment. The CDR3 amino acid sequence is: CASSLEASAGTDTQYF. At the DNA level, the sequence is TGCGCCAGCAGCCTCGAGGCTAGCGCGGGCACAGATACGCAGTATTTT.